This TCR beta chain was observed in a study of CD4 T cells in relation to SARS-CoV-2 and coronaviruses. This clone was seen a few times. Its cognate antigen is unknown. The V gene lost 0 bases and the J gene lost 2 bases, with 14 bases spanning the gap. The CDR3 spans 16 residues. Only in-frame clones appear in the TCRdb table, and some are missing; sequencing was by immunoSEQ multiplex PCR. There are approximately 31,000 clones in the sample; about three quarters occur only once, and nearly 3.5% lies in the top ten. The TCR comes from an adult with COVID-19. The V gene is TRBV23-1, the J gene TRBJ2-7, with a weak D call TRBD2 (6 bases). TRBV23-1 is recorded as an ORF, its role being uncertain. The sample was memory CD4+ T cells from PBMCs, cultured in vitro. The CDR3 DNA sequence: TGCGCCAGCAGTCAATCGTGCGGCGGGGCGACCTACGAGCAGTACTTC. Amino acids: CASSQSCGGATYEQYF.